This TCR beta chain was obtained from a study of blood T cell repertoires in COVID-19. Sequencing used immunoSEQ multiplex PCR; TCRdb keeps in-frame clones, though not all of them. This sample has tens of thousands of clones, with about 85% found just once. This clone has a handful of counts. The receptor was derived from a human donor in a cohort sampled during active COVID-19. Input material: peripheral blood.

The CDR3 sequence is CASSPEQLSVAGYTF. As DNA, the CDR3 is TGTGCCAGCAGCCCCGAACAGCTGTCTGTTGCTGGCTACACCTTC. The V call is TRBV4-2, the J call TRBJ1-2; D gene ambiguous. Between the trimmed V and J ends, which lost 4 bases and 7 bases, there was a span of 19 bases. CDR1 and CDR2 from the germline V gene are LGHNA and YNFKEQ. This CDR3 is 15 amino acids long.